A selection of T cell receptor beta chains follows, all from one sample in a study of cytomegalovirus exposure and HLA in healthy donors. TCRdb keeps only in-frame clones here, not all; method: immunoSEQ multiplex PCR. The top ten hold roughly 1.2% of the sample, which has over 250,000 clones, 87% seen once. Sequencing was done on a sample of PBMCs. The receptor source for this set is a woman younger than 45 in good health and CMV-seropositive. Each CDR3 is given with its conserved first and last residue. The D gene is left open where the match is weak. Size is omitted from some rows. Given values are once, few, many or a class for expanded clones.

>TRBD1|TRBV30|.|TRBJ2-7|13
CAWGQGPVYEQYF
TGTGCCTGGGGACAGGGGCCCGTATACGAGCAGTACTTC
>.|TRBV25-1|once|TRBJ2-6|14
CASIPNGGANVLTF
TGTGCCAGCATCCCAAATGGTGGGGCCAACGTCCTGACTTTC
>.|TRBV7-2|.|TRBJ2-4|14
CASSLDGTRNIQYF
TGTGCCAGCAGCTTAGACGGGACAAGGAACATTCAGTACTTC
>.|TRBV6-1|few|TRBJ2-7|13
CASSEDRAYEQYF
TGTGCCAGCAGTGAAGACAGGGCTTACGAGCAGTACTTC
>.|TRBV9|.|TRBJ2-7|17
CAHEANERDTRTREQYF
TGTGCCCATGAAGCGAACGAGAGGGACACCCGAACTAGGGAGCAGTACTTC
>.|TRBV7-8|.|TRBJ1-1|15
CASSLVDRPNTEAFF
TGTGCCAGCAGCTTAGTAGACAGACCTAACACTGAAGCTTTCTTT
>TRBD2|TRBV4-3|.|TRBJ2-2|14
CASRRGIVTGELFF
TGCGCCAGCAGGCGGGGGATCGTCACCGGGGAGCTGTTTTTT
>TRBD1|TRBV7-8|.|TRBJ2-1|16
CASSLRDRINYNEQFF
TGTGCCAGCAGCTTACGGGACAGGATCAACTACAATGAGCAGTTCTTC
>TRBD1|TRBV7-9|.|TRBJ2-7|14
CASSPRDSSYEQYF
TGTGCCAGCAGCCCCAGGGACAGCTCCTACGAGCAGTACTTC
>.|TRBV27|.|TRBJ2-2|13
CASSWGNTGELFF
TGTGCCAGCAGTTGGGGGAACACCGGGGAGCTGTTTTTT
>.|TRBV6-1|.|TRBJ1-4|14
CASLRGVGNEKLFF
TGTGCCAGCTTAAGGGGGGTAGGGAATGAAAAACTGTTTTTT
>TRBD2|TRBV4-1|once|TRBJ2-7|17
CASSQVATSGRSYEQYF
TGCGCCAGCAGCCAAGTCGCGACTAGCGGGCGCTCCTACGAGCAGTACTTC
>TRBD1|TRBV5-4|.|TRBJ2-3|18
CASSYTFTFGQATDTQYF
TGTGCCAGCAGCTATACTTTTACATTCGGACAGGCAACAGATACGCAGTATTTT
>TRBD2|TRBV6-5|once|TRBJ2-1|14
CASSGTSGGLEQFF
TGTGCCAGCAGCGGGACTAGCGGGGGCCTTGAGCAGTTCTTC
>TRBD2|TRBV11-3|.|TRBJ2-2|17
CASSLAQGLAVTGELFF
TGTGCCAGCAGCTTAGCCCAGGGACTAGCGGTGACCGGGGAGCTGTTTTTT
>.|TRBV9|.|TRBJ1-1|13
CASSVSLQGEAFF
TGTGCCAGCAGCGTATCCCTACAGGGTGAAGCTTTCTTT
>.|TRBV5-1|.|TRBJ1-1|11
CASSLNTEAFF
TGCGCCAGCAGCTTGAACACTGAAGCTTTCTTT
>.|TRBV23-1|once|TRBJ1-5|14
CASSHSQLCQPQHF
TGCGCCAGCAGTCACTCCCAGTTGTGCCAGCCCCAGCATTTT
>.|TRBV28|once|TRBJ1-2|13
CASTLLGNYGYTF
TGTGCCAGCACCCTTTTAGGGAACTATGGCTACACCTTC
>.|TRBV5-1|.|TRBJ2-1|17
CASSLAPGRSSYNEQFF
TGCGCCAGCAGCTTGGCCCCGGGGCGAAGCTCCTACAATGAGCAGTTCTTC
>TRBD1|TRBV6-1|.|TRBJ2-7|14
CASSVGDRGYEQYF
TGTGCCAGCAGTGTTGGGGACAGGGGATACGAGCAGTACTTC
>.|TRBV4-3|.|TRBJ2-2|13
CASSQGSPGELFF
TGCGCCAGCAGCCAAGGGTCACCCGGGGAGCTGTTTTTT
>TRBD1|TRBV28|.|TRBJ1-2|14
CASTLGTGGYGYTF
TGTGCCAGCACCCTAGGGACAGGCGGATATGGCTACACCTTC
>.|TRBV4-1|.|TRBJ2-7|16
CASSQGPRLNSYEQYF
TGCGCCAGTTCGCAGGGCCCGAGGTTGAACTCCTACGAGCAGTACTTC
>TRBD1|TRBV28|.|TRBJ2-7|13
CASSLSGTAEKYF
TGTGCCAGCAGCCTTTCCGGGACAGCAGAAAAGTACTTC
>TRBD1|TRBV19|once|TRBJ2-7|15
CASSKRGTEAYEQYF
TGTGCCAGTAGTAAAAGGGGGACAGAAGCCTACGAGCAGTACTTC
>.|TRBV27|.|TRBJ1-5|13
CASSWGHNQPQHF
TGTGCCAGCAGTTGGGGTCACAATCAGCCCCAGCATTTT
>.|TRBV18|.|TRBJ2-7|14
CASSPSRDHYEQYF
TGTGCCAGCTCTCCTTCCAGGGACCACTACGAGCAGTACTTC
>.|TRBV11-1|.|TRBJ2-7|14
CASSPPQASYEQYF
TGTGCCAGCAGCCCCCCCCAGGCCTCCTACGAGCAGTACTTC
>.|TRBV7-2|.|TRBJ2-5|15
CASSLVRPVQETQYF
TGTGCCAGCAGCTTAGTCCGCCCAGTGCAAGAGACCCAGTACTTC
>TRBD2|TRBV5-1|.|TRBJ2-1|17
CASSLEAGGPPYNEQFF
TGCGCCAGCAGCTTGGAAGCGGGAGGACCACCTTACAATGAGCAGTTCTTC
>TRBD1|TRBV9|.|TRBJ2-3|16
CASSAISDRHTDTQYF
TGTGCCAGCAGCGCGATATCGGACAGGCACACAGATACGCAGTATTTT
>TRBD2|TRBV5-1|.|TRBJ2-1|19
CASSLLATSGRTSYNEQFF
TGCGCCAGCAGCTTGTTGGCGACTAGCGGGAGGACCTCCTACAATGAGCAGTTCTTC
>.|TRBV27|.|TRBJ2-3|15
CASSLKPVTPDTQYF
TGTGCCAGCAGTTTAAAGCCCGTGACCCCAGATACGCAGTATTTT
>.|TRBV11-2|.|TRBJ2-5|13
CASSSNRQETQYF
TGTGCCAGCAGCTCAAACCGGCAAGAGACCCAGTACTTC
>TRBD2|TRBV13|.|TRBJ2-7|17
CASSSLGASGLGVEQYF
TGTGCCAGCAGCTCGCTGGGTGCTAGCGGGTTGGGGGTCGAGCAGTACTTC
>TRBD2|TRBV6-7|.|TRBJ2-1|17
CASSSRTSGFEDNEQFF
TGTGCCAGCAGTTCACGGACTAGCGGCTTTGAGGACAATGAGCAGTTCTTC
>TRBD1|TRBV27|.|TRBJ2-2|18
CASSAPGQGAGGTGELFF
TGTGCCAGCAGTGCACCGGGACAGGGGGCGGGGGGCACCGGGGAGCTGTTTTTT
>TRBD1|TRBV6-5|.|TRBJ2-7|15
CASSYSKQGVYEQYF
TGTGCCAGCAGTTACTCGAAACAGGGGGTATACGAGCAGTACTTC
>TRBD1|TRBV29-1|.|TRBJ2-7|12
CSVGDSSYEQYF
TGCAGCGTTGGGGACAGTTCCTACGAGCAGTACTTC
>TRBD1|TRBV11-2|.|TRBJ2-7|15
CASSPRDSPLIEQYF
TGTGCCAGCAGCCCCCGGGACAGTCCCCTAATCGAGCAGTACTTC
>.|TRBV6-1|.|TRBJ2-5|11
CASSHGETQYF
TGTGCCAGCAGTCATGGGGAGACCCAGTACTTC
>.|TRBV5-6|.|TRBJ2-7|14
CASSLVSVSYEQYF
TGTGCCAGCAGCTTAGTTAGTGTGAGCTACGAGCAGTACTTC
>TRBD2|TRBV28|.|TRBJ2-1|15
CATLGDSGRVHEQFF
TGTGCCACCCTCGGCGATAGCGGGAGGGTCCATGAGCAGTTCTTC
>TRBD1|TRBV28|.|TRBJ2-7|14
CASRAGTGGAAQYF
TGTGCCAGCAGGGCCGGGACAGGGGGAGCTGCGCAGTACTTC
>.|TRBV28|.|TRBJ1-1|12
CASKFLNTEAFF
TGTGCCAGCAAGTTCTTAAACACTGAAGCTTTCTTT
>TRBD2|TRBV7-8|.|TRBJ2-1|14
CASSFGGTYNEQFF
TGTGCCAGCAGCTTCGGGGGGACCTACAATGAGCAGTTCTTC
>.|TRBV6-5|.|TRBJ2-3|16
CASSYSRVSDVHTQYF
TGTGCCAGCAGTTACTCAAGGGTTTCAGATGTACATACGCAGTATTTT
>TRBD2|TRBV27|.|TRBJ2-5|16
CASSALTSGSLETQYF
TGTGCCAGCAGTGCCTTGACTAGCGGGAGTTTAGAGACCCAGTACTTC